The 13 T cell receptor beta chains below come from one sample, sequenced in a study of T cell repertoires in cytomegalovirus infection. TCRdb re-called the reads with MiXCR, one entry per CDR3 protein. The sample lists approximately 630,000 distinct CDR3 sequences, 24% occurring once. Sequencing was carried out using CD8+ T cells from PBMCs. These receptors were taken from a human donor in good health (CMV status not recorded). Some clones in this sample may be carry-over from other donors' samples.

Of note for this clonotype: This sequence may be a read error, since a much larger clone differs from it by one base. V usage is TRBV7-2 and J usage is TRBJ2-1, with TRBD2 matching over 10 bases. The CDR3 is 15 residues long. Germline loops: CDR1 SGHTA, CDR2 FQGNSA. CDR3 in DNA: TGTGTCAGCAGCTTAACTAGCGGGGCCTACAATGAGCAGTTCTTC. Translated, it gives CVSSLTSGAYNEQFF.

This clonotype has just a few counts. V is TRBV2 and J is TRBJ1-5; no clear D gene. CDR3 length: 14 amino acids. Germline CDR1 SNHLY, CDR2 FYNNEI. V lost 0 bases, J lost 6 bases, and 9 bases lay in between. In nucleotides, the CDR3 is TGTGCCAGCAGTGAAGCTCCTACTACTCAGCCCCAGCATTTT. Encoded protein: CASSEAPTTQPQHF. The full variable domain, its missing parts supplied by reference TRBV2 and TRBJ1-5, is EPEVTQTPSHQVTQMGQEVILRCVPISNHLYFYWYRQILGQKVEFLVSFYNNEISEKSEIFDDQFSVERPDGSNFTLKIRSTKLEDSAMYFCASSEAPTTQPQHFGDGTRLSIL.

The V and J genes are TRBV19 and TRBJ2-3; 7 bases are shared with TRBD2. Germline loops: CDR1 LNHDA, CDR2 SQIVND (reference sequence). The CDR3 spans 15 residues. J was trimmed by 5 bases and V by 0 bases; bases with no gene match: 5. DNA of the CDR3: TGTGCCAGTAGTATAGAGGGGTCTAGCGGAGATACGCAGTATTTT. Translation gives CASSIEGSSGDTQYF.

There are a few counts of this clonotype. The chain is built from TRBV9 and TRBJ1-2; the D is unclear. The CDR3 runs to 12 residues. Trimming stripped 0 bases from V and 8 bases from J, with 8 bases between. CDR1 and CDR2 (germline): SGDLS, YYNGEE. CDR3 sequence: CASSVGAMGYTF. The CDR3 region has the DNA TGTGCCAGCAGCGTAGGCGCTATGGGCTACACCTTC.

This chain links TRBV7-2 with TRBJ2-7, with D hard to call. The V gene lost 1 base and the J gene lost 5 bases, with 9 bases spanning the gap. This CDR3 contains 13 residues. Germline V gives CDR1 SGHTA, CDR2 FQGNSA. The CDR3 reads CASSLGNWDEQYV. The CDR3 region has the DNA TGTGCCAGCAGCTTAGGGAATTGGGACGAGCAGTACGTC.

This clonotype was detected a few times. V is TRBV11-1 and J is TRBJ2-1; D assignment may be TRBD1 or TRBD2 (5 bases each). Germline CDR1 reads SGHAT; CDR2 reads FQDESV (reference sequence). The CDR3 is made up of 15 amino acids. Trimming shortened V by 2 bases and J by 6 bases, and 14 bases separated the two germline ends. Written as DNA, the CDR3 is TGTGCCAGCAGCTTAACGAGGGAAGGGACCAATGAGCAGTTCTTC. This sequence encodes CASSLTREGTNEQFF. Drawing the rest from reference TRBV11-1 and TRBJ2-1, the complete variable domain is EAEVAQSPRYKITEKSQAVAFWCDPISGHATLYWYRQILGQGPELLVQFQDESVVDDSQLPKDRFSAERLKGVDSTLKIQPAELGDSAMYLCASSLTREGTNEQFFGPGTRLTVL.

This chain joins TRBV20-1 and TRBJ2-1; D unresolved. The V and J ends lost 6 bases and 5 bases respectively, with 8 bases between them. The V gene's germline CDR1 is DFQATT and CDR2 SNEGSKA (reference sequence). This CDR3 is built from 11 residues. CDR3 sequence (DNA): TGCAGTGCCCCCGGTAACAATGAGCAGTTCTTC. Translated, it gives CSAPGNNEQFF.

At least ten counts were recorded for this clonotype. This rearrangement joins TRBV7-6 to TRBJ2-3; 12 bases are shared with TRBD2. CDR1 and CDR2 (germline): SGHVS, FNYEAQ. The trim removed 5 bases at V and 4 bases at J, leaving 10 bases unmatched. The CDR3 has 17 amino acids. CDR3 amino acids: CASSHRLAGELPDTQYF. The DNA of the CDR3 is TGTGCCAGCAGCCACCGACTAGCGGGGGAACTACCAGATACGCAGTATTTT.

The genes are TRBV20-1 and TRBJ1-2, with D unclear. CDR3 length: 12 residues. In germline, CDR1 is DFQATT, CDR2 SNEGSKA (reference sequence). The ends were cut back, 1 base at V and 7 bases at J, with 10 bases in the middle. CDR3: CSARGFMGGYTF. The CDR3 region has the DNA TGCAGTGCTAGAGGGTTTATGGGTGGCTACACCTTC.

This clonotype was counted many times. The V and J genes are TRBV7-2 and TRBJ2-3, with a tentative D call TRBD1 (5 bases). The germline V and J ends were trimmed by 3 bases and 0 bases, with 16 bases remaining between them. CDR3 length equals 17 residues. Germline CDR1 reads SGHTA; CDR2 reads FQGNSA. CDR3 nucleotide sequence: TGTGCCAGCAGCTTCCCGTCATGGGGCCTCAGCACAGATACGCAGTATTTT. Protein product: CASSFPSWGLSTDTQYF.

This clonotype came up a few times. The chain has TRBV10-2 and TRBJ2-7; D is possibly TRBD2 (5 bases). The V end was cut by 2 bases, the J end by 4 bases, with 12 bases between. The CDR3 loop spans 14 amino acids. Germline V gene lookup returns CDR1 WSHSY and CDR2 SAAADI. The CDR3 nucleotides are TGCGCCAGCAGTGAGGCGGATCTAGCATACGAGCAGTACTTC. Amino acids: CASSEADLAYEQYF.

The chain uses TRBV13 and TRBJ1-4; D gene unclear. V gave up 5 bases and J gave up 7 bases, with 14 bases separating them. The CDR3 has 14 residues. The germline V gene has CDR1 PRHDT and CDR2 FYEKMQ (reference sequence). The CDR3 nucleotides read TGTGCCAGCAGCCACTCCGGCAGGACTGAAAAACTGTTTTTT. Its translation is CASSHSGRTEKLFF.

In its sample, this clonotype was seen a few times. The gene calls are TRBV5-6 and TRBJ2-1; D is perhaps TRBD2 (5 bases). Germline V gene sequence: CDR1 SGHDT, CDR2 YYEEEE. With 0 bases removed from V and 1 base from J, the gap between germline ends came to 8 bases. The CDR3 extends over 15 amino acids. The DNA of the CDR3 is TGTGCCAGCAGCTTGGCCTGGAGGTCCTACAATGAGCAGTTCTTC. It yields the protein CASSLAWRSYNEQFF.